This record concerns one TCR beta chain sequence. Its antigen is undetermined. This entry comes from a study of shared clonotypes between healthy human individuals. Study findings and constraints: All-four-donor shared clonotypes had higher generation probabilities than non-shared clonotypes did.

The assay used deep level. The repertoire was sequenced with immunoSEQ multiplex PCR; TCRdb's copy has only in-frame clones and lacks some. The sample shows roughly 640,000 clones, approximately 74% of them seen only once. There are 13 residues in the CDR3. Unmatched junction bases numbered 2, after V lost 8 bases and J lost 0 bases. CDR1 and CDR2 (germline): PRHDT, FYEKMQ (reference sequence). This receptor was taken from a young woman in good health. The rearrangement joins TRBV13 to TRBJ2-7; 9 bases align to TRBD2. The sample taken for sequencing was memory CD4+ T cells sorted from blood. Subset described: CD45RA-negative fraction. In DNA form, the CDR3 reads TGTGCCAGCCAGACTAGCGGCTCCTACGAGCAGTACTTC. Translated, it gives CASQTSGSYEQYF.